This T cell receptor beta chain emerged from a study of T cells in Graves' hyperthyroidism and ophthalmopathy. General study points: Ophthalmopathy was distinguished from stable hyperthyroidism by 13 V-J signatures.

Germline-derived CDR1 and CDR2 are SEHNR and FQNEAQ (reference sequence). The CDR3 extends over 16 amino acids. V was clipped by 5 bases and J by 12 bases, with 25 bases between them. To note about this clonotype: Antigen: not known.

RNA transcripts provided the source from which TCR beta CDR3 regions were amplified. Researchers ran a first-round RT-PCR on the TCR CDR3 using the HTBI primer set. TCRdb reprocessed the multiplex PCR reads via MiXCR and lists one record per CDR3 protein. The table records just over 550,000 distinct CDR3 sequences, 35% to 55% of them present only once. This TCR was sampled from a woman aged 18-30 years with Graves' hyperthyroidism. The chain carries TRBV7-9 and TRBJ1-4; D unresolved. Sequencing input: peripheral blood or thyroid tissue (not recorded which). CDR3 in DNA: TGTGCCAGCAGCCCGAGCTACCTCGCACCTAATGTGGAACTGTTTTTT. Protein: CASSPSYLAPNVELFF.